This T cell receptor beta chain appears in the sequencing data of a study of neurological immune-mediated disorders. This clonotype was observed at least ten times. The antigen is unknown. V was cut by 6 bases and J by 6 bases, with 14 bases left in between. The CDR3 has 13 amino acids. Study conclusions and caveats: Private repertoires in all groups were suggested, as expanded clones shared no CDR3 amino acid sequences across subjects.

Template-switch 5'RACE cDNA synthesis added a 10-nucleotide unique molecular identifier. TCRdb independently ran MiXCR on the 5' RACE reads; one entry per CDR3 protein. The sample carries 35,000 to 40,000 distinct CDR3 sequences, around a tenth recorded once. The study built sorted libraries from fewer than 1.3 million CD4+ or CD8+ T cells. The genes are TRBV12-3 or TRBV12-4 and TRBJ1-2; D possibly corresponds to TRBD1 (6 bases). The sample was CD4+ T cells from blood. The clonotype comes from a woman aged 25 to 39 with HTLV-1-associated myelopathy (HAM/TSP). CDR3 region: CASRSTGSHGYTF. The DNA of the CDR3 is TGTGCCAGCAGATCAACAGGGAGCCATGGCTACACCTTC.